What follows are 29 T cell receptor beta chains derived from one specimen sequenced in a study of T cell responses to AZD1222 COVID-19 vaccine (dated by TCRdb to the early 2020s). The library was produced with the immunoSEQ multiplex PCR assay. This immuneACCESS table, as held by TCRdb, lists in-frame sequences with V and J called but not all clones. Of the missing ones, under half trace to an unresolved V gene in checked studies; the others have no known cause. Counted in this sample were some 66,000 clones; roughly 87% of them appeared once. Approximately 15% of the sample comes from the top ten. Explained via the paper, the time point label denotes: baseline before first vaccination. The starting material was peripheral blood, obtained on day 0 of AZD1222 vaccination. The receptors were gathered from an adult in good health.

The chain is built from TRBV19 and TRBJ1-5; D is unresolved. V was clipped by 1 base and J by 2 bases, with 18 bases between them. Germline V gives CDR1 LNHDA, CDR2 SQIVND (reference sequence). The length of the CDR3 is 18 residues. The DNA for the CDR3 is TGTGCCAGTAGTATAGGGGCAGGTCTGCCTAGGGGCAATCAGCCCCAGCATTTT. Translating it yields CASSIGAGLPRGNQPQHF.

This clone is a singleton in its sample. The chain uses TRBV15 and TRBJ2-5, with 7 bases fitting TRBD2. CDR1 and CDR2 (germline): LNHNV, YYDKDF (reference sequence). The V segment lost 1 base and the J segment 5 bases; nucleotides outside the gene matches: 7. The CDR3 has 15 amino acids. The CDR3 reads CATSRGARGGETQYF. The CDR3 region has the DNA TGTGCCACCAGCAGAGGGGCCCGCGGGGGTGAGACCCAGTACTTC.

The V gene is TRBV5-5, the J gene TRBJ2-7, with unresolved D. CDR1 SGHKS and CDR2 YYEKEE come from the germline V gene (reference sequence). V lost 4 bases, J lost 3 bases, and 8 bases lay in between. CDR3 length: 12 amino acids. In DNA form, the CDR3 reads TGTGCCAGCAGCCCTACCTACTACGAGCAGTACTTC. Translation: CASSPTYYEQYF. The full variable domain, with the rest looked up from reference TRBV5-5 and TRBJ2-7, is DAGVTQSPTHLIKTRGQQVTLRCSPISGHKSVSWYQQVLGQGPQFIFQYYEKEERGRGNFPDRFSARQFPNYSSELNVNALLLGDSALYLCASSPTYYEQYFGPGTRLTVT.

Comment on this clone: The sample contains more than one DNA sequence encoding this CDR3. The chain is built from TRBV6-1 and TRBJ1-6; 7 nucleotides agree with TRBD1. Germline V gene lookup returns CDR1 MNHNS and CDR2 SASEGT. CDR3 size: 14 residues. V lost 0 bases to trimming and J lost 10 bases; unmatched junction nucleotides: 3. The CDR3 DNA is TGTGCCAGCAGTGAAGCGGACAGGCTCTCACCCCTCCACTTT. It encodes CASSEADRLSPLHF.

In nucleotides, the CDR3 is TGTGCCAGTAGTGAGGGGCAGGTACCCTACGAGCAGTACTTC. The encoded protein is CASSEGQVPYEQYF. The chain employs TRBV19 and TRBJ2-7; either TRBD1 or TRBD2 may supply D (5 bases each). This CDR3 has 14 residues. Looked up from germline, CDR1 is LNHDA and CDR2 is SQIVND (reference sequence). Trimming shortened V by 5 bases and J by 2 bases, and 13 bases separated the two germline ends.

This clone has ten or more counts. The V and J genes are TRBV20-1 and TRBJ2-7, with 11 bases fitting TRBD1. Germline V CDR1 and CDR2: DFQATT, SNEGSKA (reference sequence). V shed 3 bases and J 6 bases; nucleotides not matched to a gene: 10. This CDR3 is built from 15 residues. The CDR3 DNA reads TGCAGTGCTAGTGGTTCCGGGGACAGGGGGTCCGAGCAGTACTTC. The encoded protein is CSASGSGDRGSEQYF.

This CDR3 reads CASSRFGTVNTGELFF. The CDR3 nucleotides are TGTGCCAGCAGCCGATTTGGGACGGTGAACACCGGGGAGCTGTTTTTT. The chain employs TRBV11-2 and TRBJ2-2; D may be TRBD1 or TRBD2 (5 bases each). The CDR3 sequence is 16 residues long. Trimming shortened V by 5 bases and J by 1 base, and 14 bases separated the two germline ends. Germline loops: CDR1 SGHAT, CDR2 FQNNGV.

This clone occurred a few times. The chain carries TRBV29-1 and TRBJ2-1, with no clear D. In germline, CDR1 is SQVTM, CDR2 ANQGSEA. The CDR3 extends over 11 amino acids. V was pared by 7 bases and J by 4 bases, with 8 bases between. The CDR3 DNA reads TGCAGCGCCGGATTGTACAATGAGCAGTTCTTC. Protein: CSAGLYNEQFF.

The chain links TRBV5-1 to TRBJ2-7; D not certain. The CDR3 is 13 residues long. In germline, CDR1 is SGHRS, CDR2 YFSETQ. The ends were cut back, 1 base at V and 3 bases at J, with 8 bases in the middle. CDR3 nucleotide sequence: TGCGCCAGCAGCTTGTCGCCAGACTACGAGCAGTACTTC. This sequence encodes CASSLSPDYEQYF.

The V and J genes are TRBV2 and TRBJ2-5; no definite D call. Trimming stripped 2 bases from V and 2 bases from J, with 12 bases between. Germline loops: CDR1 SNHLY, CDR2 FYNNEI. This CDR3 has 15 residues. The CDR3 sequence: CASSEIGLTQETQYF. The CDR3 DNA sequence: TGTGCCAGCAGTGAAATCGGGCTCACGCAAGAGACCCAGTACTTC. Complete variable domain (other parts from reference TRBV2 and TRBJ2-5): EPEVTQTPSHQVTQMGQEVILRCVPISNHLYFYWYRQILGQKVEFLVSFYNNEISEKSEIFDDQFSVERPDGSNFTLKIRSTKLEDSAMYFCASSEIGLTQETQYFGPGTRLLVL.

The J gene is TRBJ2-7, the V gene TRBV15; 8 bases fit TRBD1. Germline CDR1 is LNHNV and CDR2 is YYDKDF (reference sequence). The CDR3 totals 14 residues. V lost 0 bases, J lost 5 bases, and 3 bases stayed unmatched. The CDR3 loop is CATSRDVRGHEQYF. The CDR3 nucleotides are TGTGCCACCAGCAGAGACGTCAGGGGGCACGAGCAGTACTTC.

The chain recombines TRBV3-1 (or the pseudogene TRBV3-2) with TRBJ1-6; D ambiguous. Germline assignment: CDR1 LGHDT and CDR2 YNNKEL (reference sequence). There are 12 residues in the CDR3. The V gene lost 1 base and the J gene lost 6 bases, with 1 base spanning the gap. In nucleotides, the CDR3 is TGTGCCAGCAGCCAAGTTAATTCACCCCTCCACTTT. It is translated as CASSQVNSPLHF.

The V call is TRBV11-2, the J call TRBJ1-6; the D is unclear. The ends were cut back, 1 base at V and 6 bases at J, with 4 bases in the middle. This CDR3 has 13 residues. Germline values: CDR1 SGHAT, CDR2 FQNNGV. The DNA for the CDR3 is TGTGCCAGCAGCTTAGCGGCTAATTCACCCCTCCACTTT. Translated, it gives CASSLAANSPLHF. The full variable domain, rest sourced from reference TRBV11-2 and TRBJ1-6, is EAGVAQSPRYKIIEKRQSVAFWCNPISGHATLYWYQQILGQGPKLLIQFQNNGVVDDSQLPKDRFSAERLKGVDSTLKIQPAKLEDSAVYLCASSLAANSPLHFGNGTRLTVT.

The chain employs TRBV9 and TRBJ2-2; 8 bases map to TRBD2. This CDR3 region has 16 residues. The V gene's germline CDR1 is SGDLS and CDR2 YYNGEE. The V segment lost 0 bases and the J segment 3 bases; nucleotides outside the gene matches: 4. CDR3 region: CASSVGLLADTGELFF. The CDR3 coding sequence is TGTGCCAGCAGCGTAGGGCTACTAGCGGACACCGGGGAGCTGTTTTTT.

The chain links TRBV24-1 to TRBJ2-3; a possible D gene is TRBD1 (6 bases). V gave up 6 bases and J gave up 2 bases, with 14 bases separating them. This CDR3 is 15 amino acids long. Per the germline V gene, CDR1 is KGHDR and CDR2 is SFDVKD. The CDR3 DNA follows: TGTGCCACCAGTTTGGGGGCAGGTGACACAGATACGCAGTATTTT. Translated: CATSLGAGDTDTQYF.

This rearrangement joins TRBV6-5 to TRBJ1-2, with D unclear. Trimming cost V 6 bases and J 4 bases, with 15 bases left between them. CDR1 is MNHEY, CDR2 SVGAGI, per germline. CDR3 size: 14 residues. CDR3: CASSNQYGIYGYTF. In DNA form, the CDR3 reads TGTGCCAGCAGCAACCAGTACGGAATCTATGGCTACACCTTC.

This clone is classed as medium-sized (0.01 to 0.1%). The rearrangement links TRBV5-1 to TRBJ2-7; TRBD2 agrees at 7 bases. The V gene's germline CDR1 is SGHRS and CDR2 YFSETQ. V dropped 0 bases and J dropped 2; count of bases not matched to a gene: 5. The CDR3 is 15 residues long. The CDR3 DNA reads as TGCGCCAGCAGCTTGGATGGGACTAACCCCTACGAGCAGTACTTC. It translates to CASSLDGTNPYEQYF.

The chain uses TRBV5-5 and TRBJ1-2; tentatively, D is TRBD1 (6 bases). V gave up 3 bases and J gave up 6 bases, with 18 bases separating them. CDR1 and CDR2 from the germline V gene are SGHKS and YYEKEE (reference sequence). The CDR3 contains 15 residues. CDR3 residues: CASSWDTAGANGYTF. The CDR3 DNA reads TGTGCCAGCAGCTGGGACACCGCAGGGGCAAATGGCTACACCTTC.

This clone was seen only a few times. This chain links TRBV27 with TRBJ1-2; a possible D gene is TRBD1 (6 bases). Germline CDR1 is MNHEY and CDR2 is SMNVEV (reference sequence). This CDR3 spans 13 amino acids. The V end was cut by 5 bases, the J end by 7 bases, with 14 bases between. DNA for the CDR3: TGTGCCAGCAGTCCCACAGGGCTAAGTGGCTACACCTTC. Its protein product is CASSPTGLSGYTF.

This clone turned up a few times. The rearrangement uses TRBV6-4 and TRBJ2-1, with 10 nucleotides matching TRBD2. The V gene end was trimmed by 3 bases and the J gene end by 0 bases; junction bases not matched to a gene: 2. Germline V lookup: CDR1 MRHNA, CDR2 SNTAGT. The CDR3 is made up of 16 amino acids. CDR3 loop: CASSDSGRNSYNEQFF. The CDR3 coding sequence is TGTGCCAGCAGTGATAGCGGGAGGAACTCCTACAATGAGCAGTTCTTC.

The J gene is TRBJ1-1, the V gene TRBV11-3; tentative D call: TRBD1 (5 bases). Germline V CDR1 and CDR2: SGHNT, YENEEA. Trimming stripped 1 base from V and 12 bases from J, with 12 bases between. The CDR3 consists of 12 residues. The CDR3 DNA follows: TGTGCCAGCAGCTTAGGGGCAGGGAAAACTTTCTTT. It translates to CASSLGAGKTFF.

The rearrangement links TRBV7-9 to TRBJ2-7; TRBD2 matches at 10 bases. V trimming: 2 bases; J trimming: 7 bases; junction bases outside the gene matches: 8. The CDR3 sequence is 15 residues long. Per germline, CDR1 SEHNR and CDR2 FQNEAQ (reference sequence). The CDR3 loop reads CASSLWSGRAEEQYF. CDR3 coding DNA: TGTGCCAGCAGCTTATGGAGCGGGAGGGCGGAAGAGCAGTACTTC.

V gene TRBV6-4 combines with J gene TRBJ1-5; D remains ambiguous. CDR1 and CDR2 (germline): MRHNA, SNTAGT. Trimming stripped 3 bases from V and 3 bases from J, with 12 bases between. This CDR3 has 15 amino acids. CDR3 DNA: TGTGCCAGCAGTGAGGCGGCAGATCTCAATCAGCCCCAGCATTTT. Its translation is CASSEAADLNQPQHF.

The genes are TRBV29-1 and TRBJ2-1; D perhaps matches TRBD1 (7 bases). This CDR3 comprises 13 residues. Trimming took off 3 bases at V and 5 bases at J, with 11 bases between the two ends. CDR1 is SQVTM, CDR2 ANQGSEA, per germline. CDR3 sequence (DNA): TGCAGCGTTGACTCAGGGGGGAACAATGAGCAGTTCTTC. This gives the protein CSVDSGGNNEQFF.

This sequence joins TRBV5-1 and TRBJ1-3; perhaps TRBD1 as D (6 bases). This CDR3 has 15 residues. The V gene lost 2 bases and the J gene lost 3 bases, with 12 bases spanning the gap. The germline V gene has CDR1 SGHRS and CDR2 YFSETQ. The CDR3: CASSLTGSDGNTIYF. The CDR3 region has the DNA TGCGCCAGCAGCTTAACAGGGTCTGATGGAAACACCATATATTTT.

The rearrangement joins TRBV20-1 to TRBJ2-3; D is uncertain. Germline values: CDR1 DFQATT, CDR2 SNEGSKA (reference sequence). V lost 3 bases to trimming and J lost 6 bases, with 7 bases between them. The CDR3 is 11 residues long. The CDR3 here is CSASSPDTQYF. The CDR3 nucleotides read TGCAGTGCTAGTTCCCCGGATACGCAGTATTTT.

The genes are TRBV4-2 and TRBJ2-2, with D unresolved. Per germline, CDR1 LGHNA and CDR2 YNFKEQ. This CDR3 contains 12 residues. Trimming shortened V by 1 base and J by 6 bases, and 3 bases separated the two germline ends. The DNA for the CDR3 is TGTGCCAGCAGCCAAGTGTCCGGGGAGCTGTTTTTT. It yields the protein CASSQVSGELFF.

This clone was counted a single time. The V and J genes are TRBV5-5 and TRBJ2-2; D not certain. The CDR3 loop spans 15 amino acids. CDR1 is SGHKS and CDR2 is YYEKEE in the germline V gene (reference sequence). The germline V and J ends were trimmed by 7 bases and 5 bases, with 18 bases remaining between them. The CDR3 spells CASGLLAAPTGELFF. The CDR3 DNA reads as TGTGCCAGCGGCCTATTGGCGGCTCCAACCGGGGAGCTGTTTTTT.

J is TRBJ1-3 and V is TRBV29-1; the match to TRBD1 covers 7 bases. The CDR3 is 15 amino acids. The germline gives CDR1 SQVTM, CDR2 ANQGSEA. V shed 4 bases, J shed 0 bases, and the junction held 6 bases outside the gene matches. The CDR3 protein is CSVGLGQSSGNTIYF. As DNA, the CDR3 is TGCAGCGTTGGCTTGGGACAGAGCTCTGGAAACACCATATATTTT.